One sample yielded the 26 T cell receptor beta chains listed below, sequenced in a study of OX40 agonist ivuxolimab in advanced cancers. TCRdb's table, derived via immunoSEQ multiplex PCR, lists solely in-frame clones and lacks some. The sample carries tens of thousands of clones, around 93% recorded once. Sequenced here: CD4+ or CD8+ T cells sorted from blood, sampled in a trial of the OX40 agonist ivuxolimab. The receptors originated from an adult with an advanced solid tumor such as melanoma, head and neck, liver or kidney cancer.

The rearrangement uses TRBV4-1 and TRBJ2-1; a weak D match, TRBD1 (5 bases). The CDR3 sequence is 13 residues long. Between the trimmed V and J ends, which lost 0 bases and 8 bases, there was a span of 8 bases. The germline V gene encodes CDR1 MGHRA and CDR2 YSYEKL. DNA for the CDR3: TGCGCCAGCAGCCAAGAACAGGCGGATGAGCAGTTCTTC. Translated: CASSQEQADEQFF.

J is TRBJ2-1 and V is TRBV9; TRBD2 matches 8 bases. The germline V gene has CDR1 SGDLS and CDR2 YYNGEE. This CDR3 comprises 15 residues. Trimming removed 2 bases from V and 4 bases from J; junction bases left unmatched: 5. The CDR3 sequence: CASSVSGISYNEQFF. The CDR3 bases are TGTGCCAGCAGCGTTAGCGGGATCTCATACAATGAGCAGTTCTTC.

The V gene is TRBV19, the J gene TRBJ2-7; D might be TRBD2 (5 bases). This CDR3 spans 15 amino acids. The ends were cut back, 4 bases at V and 7 bases at J, with 20 bases in the middle. Germline lookup yields CDR1 LNHDA and CDR2 SQIVND (reference sequence). This chain's CDR3 is CASSTSPGVWREQYF. Written as DNA, the CDR3 is TGTGCCAGTAGTACGTCCCCCGGGGTCTGGAGGGAGCAGTACTTC.

CDR3 nucleotide sequence: TGTGCCAGCACTACCGGGGCTAGCGGGCAAGAGACCCAGTACTTC. Protein sequence: CASTTGASGQETQYF. The chain links TRBV19 to TRBJ2-5; 8 positions match TRBD2. The J segment lost 2 bases and the V segment lost 9 bases, leaving 11 bases of the junction unmatched. CDR3 length: 15 residues. In germline, CDR1 is LNHDA, CDR2 SQIVND (reference sequence).

The CDR3 DNA reads as TGTGCCAGCAGTGATTGGCCGGATGAAGCTTTCTTT. Protein sequence: CASSDWPDEAFF. The J gene is TRBJ1-1, the V gene TRBV6-1, with no clear D. The CDR3 extends over 12 amino acids. Germline V gene sequence: CDR1 MNHNS, CDR2 SASEGT. V dropped 3 bases and J dropped 7 bases, with 9 bases sitting between them.

The DNA for the CDR3 is TGTGCCAGCAGCTTGCAAGCGGGACTCTACAATGAGCAGTTCTTC. Encoded protein: CASSLQAGLYNEQFF. The V gene is TRBV5-6, the J gene TRBJ2-1, with 7 bases matching TRBD2. Unmatched junction bases numbered 4, after V lost 1 base and J lost 3 bases. This CDR3 has 15 amino acids. Germline values: CDR1 SGHDT, CDR2 YYEEEE.

The chain couples TRBV4-1 to TRBJ1-5, with D possibly being TRBD1 (5 bases). V lost 4 bases and J 4 bases, leaving 11 bases between the germline ends. The CDR3 covers 14 residues. The germline V gene encodes CDR1 MGHRA and CDR2 YSYEKL. DNA of the CDR3: TGCGCCAGCAGCCCTACGGGGGGGAATCAGCCCCAGCATTTT. Its translation: CASSPTGGNQPQHF.

The chain employs TRBV6-6 and TRBJ2-7; tentative D call: TRBD2 (6 bases). Germline loops: CDR1 MNHNY, CDR2 SVGAGI (reference sequence). V was shortened by 1 base and J by 2 bases, with 12 bases between the two germline ends. This CDR3 spans 15 amino acids. DNA of the CDR3: TGTGCCAGCAGTTACTTGGGACGGGGGACCTACGAGCAGTACTTC. Translation: CASSYLGRGTYEQYF.

Only one count was recorded for this clone. This rearrangement joins TRBV15 to TRBJ2-7; D is uncertain. Germline V CDR1 and CDR2: LNHNV, YYDKDF (reference sequence). V was clipped by 1 base and J by 3 bases, with 10 bases between them. This CDR3 has 14 residues. CDR3 sequence (DNA): TGTGCCACCAGCAGAGCTCGGATGGACTACGAGCAGTACTTC. This gives the protein CATSRARMDYEQYF.

The rearrangement joins TRBV27 to TRBJ2-2; 7 bases match TRBD2. Germline V CDR1 and CDR2: MNHEY, SMNVEV (reference sequence). The CDR3 has 16 amino acids. The junction had 2 bases not matched to a gene; V was cut back by 1 base and J by 0 bases. DNA for the CDR3: TGTGCCAGCAGTTTATTACTAGCGTCGAACACCGGGGAGCTGTTTTTT. It encodes CASSLLLASNTGELFF.

The gene calls are TRBV4-3 and TRBJ2-1; 9 nucleotides match TRBD2. The CDR3 covers 17 residues. Germline CDR1 is LGHNA and CDR2 is YSLEER. V was clipped by 4 bases and J by 5 bases; unmatched bases: 12. CDR3 in amino acids: CASSPYYSREGHNEQFF. Here the CDR3 DNA reads TGCGCCAGCAGCCCCTACTATTCGCGGGAGGGTCACAATGAGCAGTTCTTC.

The chain carries TRBV6-6 and TRBJ2-4; unclear D gene. The CDR3 has 12 amino acids. Germline V gives CDR1 MNHNY, CDR2 SVGAGI (reference sequence). V was cut by 4 bases and J by 16 bases, with 17 bases left in between. In DNA, the CDR3 is TGTGCCAGCAGTTCTTTGGAAGGGTCTCTTTACTTC. It specifies CASSSLEGSLYF.

This chain connects TRBV18 to TRBJ2-1; D is perhaps TRBD2 (5 bases). CDR1 and CDR2 (germline): KGHSH, LQKENI. V was cut by 2 bases and J by 4 bases, with 15 bases left in between. The CDR3 sequence is 16 residues long. Here the CDR3 DNA reads TGTGCCAGCTCACCAGGGAGCGGAATCTTATACAATGAGCAGTTCTTC. It translates to CASSPGSGILYNEQFF.

This chain connects TRBV5-1 to TRBJ1-1; D unclear. The V gene's germline CDR1 is SGHRS and CDR2 YFSETQ. The CDR3 runs to 14 residues. Trimming stripped 0 bases from V and 3 bases from J, with 9 bases between. CDR3 residues: CASSLAGGYTEAFF. DNA of the CDR3: TGCGCCAGCAGCTTGGCCGGCGGCTACACTGAAGCTTTCTTT.

The chain links TRBV10-3 to TRBJ2-7, with TRBD2 identical over 10 bases. CDR1 ENHRY and CDR2 SYGVKD come from the germline V gene. The CDR3 runs 16 residues. The V gene end was trimmed by 3 bases and the J gene end by 6 bases; junction bases not matched to a gene: 11. The CDR3 sequence: CAISDPLPAGGTEQYF. In DNA form, the CDR3 reads TGTGCCATCAGTGACCCTCTGCCAGCGGGAGGGACCGAGCAGTACTTC.

J is TRBJ1-5 and V is TRBV30, with a tentative D call TRBD1 (5 bases). Germline assignment: CDR1 GTSNPN and CDR2 SVGIG (reference sequence). Between the trimmed V and J ends, which lost 0 bases and 7 bases, there was a span of 7 bases. This CDR3 comprises 12 residues. CDR3 residues: CAWSVEGQPQHF. The CDR3, as DNA: TGTGCCTGGAGTGTCGAGGGGCAGCCCCAGCATTTT.

The chain is built from TRBV19 and TRBJ2-3; TRBD2 aligns across 9 bases. V lost 3 bases to trimming and J lost 5 bases; unmatched junction nucleotides: 9. This CDR3 region has 16 residues. Germline lookup yields CDR1 LNHDA and CDR2 SQIVND (reference sequence). The DNA for the CDR3 is TGTGCCAGTAGTATCTCGGCGGGAGGGCCGGGAGATACGCAGTATTTT. This translates into CASSISAGGPGDTQYF.

This rearrangement joins TRBV19 to TRBJ2-1; TRBD2 matches at 8 bases. Germline CDR1 reads LNHDA; CDR2 reads SQIVND (reference sequence). With V trimmed by 4 bases and J by 0 bases, 2 bases remained unmatched. The CDR3 extends over 15 amino acids. CDR3 coding DNA: TGTGCCAGTAGTAGACTAGCGAACTCCTACAATGAGCAGTTCTTC. It codes for CASSRLANSYNEQFF.

The table lists this clone with a few counts. The genes are TRBV2 and TRBJ1-1; possible D gene TRBD1, 6 bases. V gave up 4 bases and J gave up 3 bases, with 12 bases separating them. There are 14 residues in the CDR3. Germline loops: CDR1 SNHLY, CDR2 FYNNEI. The CDR3 DNA follows: TGTGCCAGCAGTGGCCTGGGACACTACACTGAAGCTTTCTTT. This translates into CASSGLGHYTEAFF.

This chain joins TRBV11-2 and TRBJ2-7; TRBD2 matches at 8 bases. V dropped 5 bases and J dropped 5; count of bases not matched to a gene: 14. Germline V gives CDR1 SGHAT, CDR2 FQNNGV. The CDR3 consists of 16 residues. The CDR3 region has the DNA TGTGCCAGCAGCCCTGGTCGTTGGCGGGGGGCAGACGAGCAGTACTTC. Its protein is CASSPGRWRGADEQYF.

With regard to this clone: Other DNA sequences in the sample encode the same CDR3. The chain links TRBV27 to TRBJ2-1; D remains ambiguous. CDR1 is MNHEY and CDR2 is SMNVEV in the germline V gene (reference sequence). This CDR3 is built from 12 residues. The V and J ends lost 6 bases and 0 bases respectively, with 3 bases between them. CDR3 DNA: TGTGCCAGCAGCCCCTCCTACAATGAGCAGTTCTTC. This codes for CASSPSYNEQFF.

The chain recombines TRBV28 with TRBJ1-2; D remains unclear. This CDR3 is built from 16 residues. The V gene's germline CDR1 is MDHEN and CDR2 SYDVKM. V lost 2 bases to trimming and J lost 4 bases, with 17 bases between them. The CDR3 is CASSLVGGNFRYGYTF. The CDR3 DNA is TGTGCCAGCAGTTTAGTCGGCGGGAATTTCCGCTATGGCTACACCTTC.

The chain couples TRBV4-1 to TRBJ1-1; unclear D gene. Germline-derived CDR1 and CDR2 are MGHRA and YSYEKL. V was clipped by 1 base and J by 4 bases, with 7 bases between them. CDR3 length equals 13 residues. The CDR3 sequence: CASSQALGTEAFF. Written as DNA, the CDR3 is TGCGCCAGCAGCCAAGCGCTGGGCACTGAAGCTTTCTTT.

The chain links TRBV10-3 to TRBJ1-1; 10 positions agree with TRBD1. Germline V lookup: CDR1 ENHRY, CDR2 SYGVKD. The CDR3 spans 18 residues. Trimming took 4 bases from V and 0 from J; bases not matched to a gene: 11. The CDR3 DNA sequence: TGTGCCATCAGTGGGCCCGGGACAGGGGTCACAATGAACACTGAAGCTTTCTTT. This gives the protein CAISGPGTGVTMNTEAFF.

The chain carries TRBV11-2 and TRBJ2-5; no reliable D call. CDR1 SGHAT and CDR2 FQNNGV come from the germline V gene. The germline V and J ends were trimmed by 5 bases and 4 bases, with 14 bases remaining between them. CDR3 length: 14 residues. The CDR3 spells CASSPLRVGETQYF. The CDR3 coding sequence is TGTGCCAGCAGCCCCCTAAGGGTAGGAGAGACCCAGTACTTC.

V and J are TRBV5-8 and TRBJ2-7; 7 bases fit TRBD2. V trimming: 6 bases; J trimming: 2 bases; junction bases outside the gene matches: 8. In germline, CDR1 is SGHTS, CDR2 YDEGEE. This CDR3 region has 14 residues. The CDR3 protein is CASTPYRGAYEQYF. CDR3 sequence (DNA): TGTGCCAGCACTCCATACCGGGGGGCCTACGAGCAGTACTTC.